The 28 T cell receptor beta chains given below trace back to one sample, sequenced in a study of T cell responses to AZD1222 COVID-19 vaccine. Generated by immunoSEQ multiplex PCR, the TCRdb table keeps only in-frame clones and is missing some. Among around 150,000 clones listed, around 90% were seen once. This sample comprised peripheral blood, obtained on day 0 of MenACWY control vaccination. These TCRs come from an adult in good health.

The CDR3 DNA follows: TGTGCCAGCCTAAGAGGGGGGTTGGACACAGATACGCAGTATTTT. It is translated as CASLRGGLDTDTQYF. This rearrangement joins TRBV27 to TRBJ2-3; either TRBD1 or TRBD2 may supply D (6 bases each). The V gene's germline CDR1 is MNHEY and CDR2 SMNVEV (reference sequence). This CDR3 comprises 15 residues. The V gene lost 8 bases and the J gene lost 2 bases, with 17 bases spanning the gap.

The gene calls are TRBV30 and TRBJ1-6; D remains unclear. The germline V and J ends were trimmed by 5 bases and 9 bases, with 14 bases remaining between them. The CDR3 is 13 residues long. CDR1 and CDR2 from the germline V gene are GTSNPN and SVGIG (reference sequence). CDR3 DNA sequence: TGTGCCTGGGACCCTCGTTGGGGTTCACCCCTCCACTTT. This encodes CAWDPRWGSPLHF.

This clone occurred once. V usage is TRBV7-9 and J usage is TRBJ1-2; TRBD1 is a possible D gene (5 bases). Deletions cut 8 bases from V and 4 bases from J, with 20 bases between. This CDR3 has 15 residues. Germline-derived CDR1 and CDR2 are SEHNR and FQNEAQ (reference sequence). The CDR3 sequence: CASAFFPGVTYGYTF. The DNA of the CDR3 is TGTGCCAGCGCGTTTTTTCCGGGGGTCACCTATGGCTACACCTTC.

The rearrangement links TRBV5-1 to TRBJ1-1; D uncertain. Germline-derived CDR1 and CDR2 are SGHRS and YFSETQ. V lost 0 bases and J lost 1, with 7 bases in between. This CDR3 comprises 14 residues. CDR3 nucleotides: TGCGCCAGCAGCTTGGCGCTTCAGAACACTGAAGCTTTCTTT. Amino acids: CASSLALQNTEAFF.

This sequence joins TRBV18 and TRBJ2-7; D remains unclear. The CDR3 is 11 residues long. In germline, CDR1 is KGHSH, CDR2 LQKENI. Between the trimmed V and J ends, which lost 3 bases and 7 bases, there was a span of 7 bases. CDR3 coding DNA: TGTGCCAGCTCACCTCGCGAGGAGCAGTACTTC. The encoded protein is CASSPREEQYF.

This clone was recorded only once. The chain couples TRBV9 to TRBJ1-1; D gene ambiguous. CDR3 length: 15 residues. Germline V gene lookup returns CDR1 SGDLS and CDR2 YYNGEE. Deletions cut 4 bases from V and 4 bases from J, with 17 bases between. CDR3 nucleotides: TGTGCCAGCAGCTCTCGGACGGGGTTTGGCACTGAAGCTTTCTTT. Encoded protein: CASSSRTGFGTEAFF.

The V gene is TRBV30, the J gene TRBJ1-1, with D unresolved. This CDR3 has 14 amino acids. V lost 0 bases and J lost 3, with 11 bases in between. Germline V gene data show CDR1 as GTSNPN and CDR2 as SVGIG (reference sequence). The CDR3 sequence: CAWSVQVGDTEAFF. The CDR3 nucleotides read TGTGCCTGGAGTGTACAAGTGGGAGACACTGAAGCTTTCTTT.

This CDR3 is CASMDAPGQGRETQYF. The CDR3 DNA is TGTGCCAGTATGGACGCACCGGGACAGGGAAGAGAGACCCAGTACTTC. The chain combines TRBV19 with TRBJ2-5; the match to TRBD1 covers 9 bases. Trimming removed 7 bases from V and 4 bases from J; junction bases left unmatched: 13. This CDR3 is 16 amino acids long. Germline V gene lookup returns CDR1 LNHDA and CDR2 SQIVND (reference sequence).

This clone was detected once. The CDR3 loop reads CASLTGLAGVSEQYF. CDR3 coding DNA: TGTGCCAGCCTTACGGGACTAGCGGGAGTAAGCGAGCAGTACTTC. The gene calls are TRBV2 and TRBJ2-7, with 14 bases matching TRBD2. This CDR3 is 15 amino acids long. Losses at the gene ends were 8 bases for V and 6 bases for J; bases not matched to a gene: 9. Germline-derived CDR1 and CDR2 are SNHLY and FYNNEI.

This chain joins TRBV9 and TRBJ1-2; maybe TRBD1 (5 bases). Trimming took off 2 bases at V and 1 base at J, with 12 bases between the two ends. The CDR3 extends over 15 amino acids. Germline V gene data show CDR1 as SGDLS and CDR2 as YYNGEE. The DNA of the CDR3 is TGTGCCAGCAGCGTTGAGGGGAGGCGTAACTATGGCTACACCTTC. Translating gives CASSVEGRRNYGYTF.

In this sample, this clone turned up once. The rearrangement joins TRBV5-1 to TRBJ2-7; 7 bases are shared with TRBD1. This CDR3 spans 15 amino acids. Germline V gene data show CDR1 as SGHRS and CDR2 as YFSETQ. The V and J ends lost 0 bases and 0 bases, in that order; junction bases with no gene match: 3. This CDR3 is CASSLDRDSSYEQYF. In DNA, the CDR3 is TGCGCCAGCAGCTTGGATCGGGACAGCTCCTACGAGCAGTACTTC.

The chain is built from TRBV2 and TRBJ1-2; 7 bases map to TRBD1. Germline CDR1 reads SNHLY; CDR2 reads FYNNEI. Trimming removed 6 bases from V and 4 bases from J; junction bases left unmatched: 14. The CDR3 sequence is 16 residues long. The CDR3 loop is CASSLGIPGTAYGYTF. The CDR3 region has the DNA TGTGCCAGCAGCCTCGGGATTCCCGGGACAGCCTATGGCTACACCTTC.

This chain uses TRBV19 with TRBJ1-1; 8 bases align to TRBD1. Germline-derived CDR1 and CDR2 are LNHDA and SQIVND (reference sequence). This CDR3 spans 15 amino acids. The junction had 4 bases not matched to a gene; V was cut back by 1 base and J by 3 bases. The CDR3 spells CASSIGTGTDTEAFF. The CDR3 DNA reads as TGTGCCAGTAGTATAGGGACAGGGACAGACACTGAAGCTTTCTTT. The variable domain in full, completed from reference TRBV19 and TRBJ1-1, reads DGGITQSPKYLFRKEGQNVTLSCEQNLNHDAMYWYRQDPGQGLRLIYYSQIVNDFQKGDIAEGYSVSREKKESFPLTVTSAQKNPTAFYLCASSIGTGTDTEAFFGQGTRLTVV.

The chain uses TRBV7-8 and TRBJ1-2, with D unresolved. Germline-derived CDR1 and CDR2 are SGHVS and FQNEAQ. CDR3 length equals 16 residues. Trimming left V 5 bases short and J 1 base short, with 17 bases between. CDR3 loop: CASSPLPGGLNYGYTF. The DNA of the CDR3 is TGTGCCAGCAGCCCGCTCCCGGGAGGGCTTAACTATGGCTACACCTTC.

The chain is built from TRBV19 and TRBJ1-4, with TRBD1 as a possible D gene (6 bases). The CDR3 has 14 residues. V lost 4 bases and J lost 5, with 11 bases in between. Germline V gene lookup returns CDR1 LNHDA and CDR2 SQIVND (reference sequence). The CDR3 is CASSTGQSNEKLFF. In DNA form, the CDR3 reads TGTGCCAGTAGTACCGGACAGAGCAATGAAAAACTGTTTTTT.

The chain combines TRBV10-2 with TRBJ2-1, with 9 bases matching TRBD2. The CDR3 totals 15 residues. V trimming: 6 bases; J trimming: 5 bases; junction bases outside the gene matches: 8. Germline values: CDR1 WSHSY, CDR2 SAAADI. The CDR3 sequence: CASRLAGAFNNEQFF. The CDR3, as DNA: TGCGCCAGCAGATTAGCGGGAGCCTTTAACAATGAGCAGTTCTTC.

This chain uses TRBV2 with TRBJ2-7; perhaps TRBD2 as D (6 bases). This CDR3 spans 14 amino acids. The ends were cut back, 7 bases at V and 3 bases at J, with 16 bases in the middle. The germline CDR1 and CDR2 sequences are SNHLY and FYNNEI. The DNA of the CDR3 is TGTGCCAGCAAGGACTATCCAAACCTCTACGAGCAGTACTTC. This translates into CASKDYPNLYEQYF.

The genes are TRBV5-5 and TRBJ1-5, with 9 positions matching TRBD1. The CDR3 length is 14 residues. After removal of 4 bases from V and 5 bases from J, the junction contained 4 bases not matched to a gene. Looked up from germline, CDR1 is SGHKS and CDR2 is YYEKEE (reference sequence). This CDR3 is CASSRDRGDQPQHF. The CDR3 DNA is TGTGCCAGCAGCCGCGACAGGGGGGATCAGCCCCAGCATTTT.

The J gene is TRBJ1-1, the V gene TRBV7-2, with D possibly TRBD1 on 6 matching bases. This CDR3 has 16 amino acids. V was pared by 1 base and J by 1 base, with 13 bases between. Germline V lookup: CDR1 SGHTA, CDR2 FQGNSA. This CDR3 reads CASSLGFGRGNTEAFF. The CDR3 DNA is TGTGCCAGCAGCTTAGGGTTTGGCAGGGGGAACACTGAAGCTTTCTTT.

As DNA, the CDR3 is TGTGCCAGCAGCCATGACAGGAGCTCTGGAAACACCATATATTTT. Its protein product is CASSHDRSSGNTIYF. The chain uses TRBV25-1 and TRBJ1-3; possibly TRBD1 for D (6 bases). CDR3 size: 15 residues. Germline values: CDR1 MGHDK, CDR2 SYGVNS. V was trimmed by 6 bases and J by 0 bases, leaving 12 bases between them.

The chain joins TRBV9 to TRBJ1-1, with 11 bases lining up with TRBD1. This CDR3 is built from 15 residues. V was clipped by 2 bases and J by 3 bases; unmatched bases: 3. From germline, CDR1 is SGDLS and CDR2 YYNGEE. The CDR3 region is CASSVGQGAHTEAFF. The CDR3 DNA reads TGTGCCAGCAGCGTCGGACAGGGGGCACACACTGAAGCTTTCTTT.

The chain recombines TRBV7-8 with TRBJ2-3; no definite D call. CDR3 size: 13 residues. In germline, CDR1 is SGHVS, CDR2 FQNEAQ. The V gene lost 0 bases and the J gene lost 4 bases, with 5 bases spanning the gap. CDR3 bases: TGTGCCAGCAGCTTAGCGCTTTCAGATACGCAGTATTTT. Encoded protein: CASSLALSDTQYF.

The genes are TRBV5-8 and TRBJ2-1, with D possibly being TRBD2 (5 bases). Germline V gene sequence: CDR1 SGHTS, CDR2 YDEGEE. This CDR3 region has 13 residues. V lost 1 base and J lost 8, with 10 bases in between. CDR3 protein: CASSLWGADEQFF. DNA for the CDR3: TGTGCCAGCAGCTTGTGGGGAGCCGATGAGCAGTTCTTC.

The CDR3 loop is CAWSASGSGDTQYF. CDR3 bases: TGTGCCTGGAGTGCTAGCGGGAGTGGCGATACGCAGTATTTT. This chain links TRBV30 with TRBJ2-3; 10 nucleotides agree with TRBD2. CDR1 and CDR2 (germline): GTSNPN, SVGIG (reference sequence). There are 14 residues in the CDR3. Trimming cost V 1 base and J 6 bases; bases outside gene matches: 4.

The CDR3 nucleotides read TGCGCCAGCAGCCAGAATATGATACACGAGCAGTACTTC. It is translated as CASSQNMIHEQYF. The genes are TRBV4-1 and TRBJ2-7; unclear D gene. CDR3 length equals 13 residues. V lost 3 bases to trimming and J lost 5 bases, with 11 bases between them. Germline V gene data show CDR1 as MGHRA and CDR2 as YSYEKL.

The CDR3 loop is CASSLKGAPHYGYTF. The CDR3 nucleotides are TGTGCCAGCAGCTTGAAGGGGGCCCCTCACTATGGCTACACCTTC. The V gene is TRBV5-5, the J gene TRBJ1-2; 7 nucleotides align to TRBD1. The J segment lost 3 bases and the V segment lost 1 base, leaving 6 bases of the junction unmatched. Germline values: CDR1 SGHKS, CDR2 YYEKEE (reference sequence). This CDR3 has 15 residues.

The V gene is TRBV24-1, the J gene TRBJ1-2; 9 bases are a match to TRBD1. Germline CDR1 KGHDR, CDR2 SFDVKD. Unmatched junction bases numbered 6, after V lost 2 bases and J lost 6 bases. This CDR3 has 15 amino acids. The chain's CDR3 is CATSDSNNRGHGYTF. Here the CDR3 DNA reads TGTGCCACCAGTGATTCCAATAACAGGGGGCATGGCTACACCTTC.

This clone was picked up one time. The chain has TRBV2 and TRBJ1-1, with D uncertain. The CDR3 has 14 amino acids. V dropped 3 bases and J dropped 2 bases, with 10 bases sitting between them. Germline lookup yields CDR1 SNHLY and CDR2 FYNNEI. The CDR3 bases are TGTGCCAGCAGTGAGTTAACGCTAAACACTGAAGCTTTCTTT. It translates to CASSELTLNTEAFF.